This is a list of T cell receptor beta chains from one sample in a study of T-cell memory formation after mild COVID-19. TCRdb independently ran MiXCR on the 5' RACE reads; one entry per CDR3 protein. The sample lists roughly 380,000 distinct CDR3 sequences, around 28% occurring once. The material sequenced was PBMCs or a T cell subset sorted from them (not recorded which). The receptors were sampled from an adult woman who had mild COVID-19 (a few samples of this study predate the infection). Cell type and time point are not known. Both conserved end residues are part of each CDR3. A D gene is named only where the DNA matches it firmly. A row's size may be missing; if present it is once, few, many or a size class.

TRBV5-1	few	16	TRBD1	TRBJ2-5	CASSPLGRTGGETQYF	TGCGCCAGCAGCCCGCTGGGAAGGACAGGGGGAGAGACCCAGTACTTC
TRBV7-9	NA	11	NA	TRBJ2-7	CASSSRGEQYF	TGTGCCAGCAGTTCAAGGGGGGAGCAGTACTTC
TRBV6-5	NA	13	TRBD1	TRBJ2-1	CASSKGQHNEQFF	TGTGCCAGCAGTAAGGGACAGCACAATGAGCAGTTCTTC
TRBV12-3/TRBV12-4	few	13	NA	TRBJ1-2	CASSLGITGGYTF	TGTGCCAGCAGTTTGGGGATCACGGGTGGCTACACCTTC
TRBV24-1	few	17	TRBD2	TRBJ2-1	CATSDLRTSGRASEQFF	TGTGCCACCAGTGATTTGCGGACTAGCGGGAGGGCCAGTGAGCAGTTCTTC
TRBV30	few	13	NA	TRBJ1-6	CAWSVRDNSPLHF	TGTGCCTGGAGTGTGAGGGATAATTCACCCCTCCACTTT
TRBV7-9	NA	15	TRBD2	TRBJ2-1	CASSTTSGGATEQFF	TGTGCCAGCAGCACCACTAGCGGGGGGGCCACTGAGCAGTTCTTC
TRBV5-1	few	15	NA	TRBJ1-2	CASSLGAQNNYGYTF	TGCGCCAGCAGCTTGGGGGCACAGAATAACTATGGCTACACCTTC
TRBV3-1	NA	14	NA	TRBJ1-2	CASSRSQGNYGYTF	TGTGCCAGCAGCCGTTCGCAGGGGAACTATGGCTACACCTTC
TRBV7-2	few	19	TRBD2	TRBJ2-1	CASSPGTSGSARPYDEQFF	TGTGCCAGCAGCCCCGGGACTAGCGGGAGCGCCCGGCCGTACGATGAGCAGTTCTTC
TRBV7-2	NA	15	NA	TRBJ2-1	CASSYTGYSSNEQFF	TGTGCCAGCAGTTATACAGGGTACTCAAGCAATGAGCAGTTCTTC
TRBV19	NA	15	NA	TRBJ2-3	CASSIRTVRVDTQYF	TGTGCCAGTAGTATAAGGACAGTTAGGGTAGATACGCAGTATTTT
TRBV19	few	13	TRBD1	TRBJ1-1	CASSRTGNTEAFF	TGTGCCAGCAGTCGGACAGGGAACACTGAAGCTTTCTTT
TRBV24-1	few	15	NA	TRBJ2-5	CATSDNGGQQETQYF	TGTGCCACCAGTGATAACGGGGGACAGCAAGAGACCCAGTACTTC
TRBV5-4	few	14	NA	TRBJ1-4	CASSYLDGNEKLFF	TGTGCCAGCAGCTATTTAGACGGAAATGAAAAACTGTTTTTT
TRBV19	NA	15	NA	TRBJ2-1	CASSIIPGPNNEQFF	TGTGCCAGTAGTATCATCCCAGGGCCGAACAATGAGCAGTTCTTC
TRBV7-9	NA	14	NA	TRBJ1-1	CASSLAASNHEAFF	TGTGCCAGCAGCTTAGCTGCCAGTAATCATGAAGCTTTCTTT
TRBV6-6	few	14	NA	TRBJ2-7	CASSPLPASYEQYF	TGTGCCAGCAGTCCCCTCCCGGCCTCCTACGAGCAGTACTTC
TRBV2	few	13	NA	TRBJ1-2	CASSVTVVYGYTF	TGTGCCAGCAGTGTAACAGTGGTCTATGGCTACACCTTC
TRBV12-3/TRBV12-4	few	13	NA	TRBJ2-1	CASSLGVQGEQFF	TGTGCCAGCAGCCTTGGGGTCCAGGGTGAGCAGTTCTTC
TRBV18	NA	16	NA	TRBJ1-2	CASSPPGKVGSYGYTF	TGTGCCAGCTCACCACCGGGCAAAGTCGGGAGCTATGGCTACACCTTC
TRBV12-3/TRBV12-4	NA	18	TRBD1	TRBJ2-3	CASSWSPLEGAGTDTQYF	TGTGCCAGCAGTTGGTCCCCTTTAGAGGGGGCGGGCACAGATACGCAGTATTTT